This entry lists 25 T cell receptor beta chains sequenced from one sample in a study of T cells after yellow fever vaccination. MiXCR, applied by TCRdb to the 5' RACE reads, yields one record per CDR3 protein. The data hold roughly 310,000 distinct CDR3 sequences, with more than 8.5% observed a single time. This specimen was PBMCs, taken on the day of the first yellow fever vaccination. The receptors derive from a man aged 18 to 30 who received the YFV17D yellow fever vaccine.

V gene TRBV12-3 or TRBV12-4 combines with J gene TRBJ2-7, with D tentatively TRBD2 (6 bases). Trimming cost V 5 bases and J 5 bases, with 16 bases left between them. The CDR3 loop spans 14 amino acids. CDR3 in DNA: TGTGCCAGCAGTCGGGACTCCGGGGTGAACGAGCAGTACTTC. Protein sequence: CASSRDSGVNEQYF.

This clonotype was counted a few times. This sequence joins TRBV7-9 and TRBJ1-6; D ambiguous. Germline assignment: CDR1 SEHNR and CDR2 FQNEAQ (reference sequence). The CDR3 runs to 14 residues. The ends were cut back, 5 bases at V and 8 bases at J, with 13 bases in the middle. The CDR3 sequence: CASSPSGGDSPLHF. The CDR3 nucleotides are TGTGCCAGCAGCCCATCCGGCGGGGATTCACCCCTCCACTTT.

This clonotype was detected ten times or more. The genes are TRBV9 and TRBJ2-4, with a possible D match to TRBD2 (5 bases). V was clipped by 3 bases and J by 8 bases, with 12 bases between them. CDR1 is SGDLS, CDR2 YYNGEE, per germline. The CDR3 covers 13 residues. The CDR3 loop reads CASSGAGNHIQYF. Written as DNA, the CDR3 is TGTGCCAGCAGCGGTGCCGGGAACCACATTCAGTACTTC.

The chain links TRBV20-1 to TRBJ2-3; TRBD1 agrees at 7 bases. The CDR3 has 16 residues. CDR1 and CDR2 from the germline V gene are DFQATT and SNEGSKA (reference sequence). V lost 4 bases, J lost 4 bases, and 14 bases stayed unmatched. CDR3 protein: CSANTRTGDTADTQYF. The CDR3 coding sequence is TGCAGTGCTAACACGCGGACAGGCGACACGGCAGATACGCAGTATTTT.

The chain carries TRBV6-2 or TRBV6-3 and TRBJ2-1; 8 bases agree with TRBD2. CDR1 MNHEY and CDR2 SVGEGT come from the germline V gene. The V gene end was trimmed by 10 bases and the J gene end by 6 bases; junction bases not matched to a gene: 8. The CDR3 runs 13 residues. CDR3 sequence reads: CATSLAGGNEQFF. Written as DNA, the CDR3 is TGTGCCACCTCCCTGGCGGGGGGCAATGAGCAGTTCTTC.

This CDR3 reads CASSPMGNQPQHF. CDR3 sequence (DNA): TGTGCCAGCAGCCCCATGGGTAATCAGCCCCAGCATTTT. The chain employs TRBV27 and TRBJ1-5; D call uncertain. The CDR3 runs to 13 residues. Trimming removed 6 bases from V and 4 bases from J, with 10 bases in between. From germline, CDR1 is MNHEY and CDR2 SMNVEV (reference sequence).

The chain uses TRBV5-6 and TRBJ2-6; weak D call: TRBD1 (6 bases). Germline V gene sequence: CDR1 SGHDT, CDR2 YYEEEE. CDR3 length: 17 amino acids. The V gene lost 3 bases and the J gene lost 1 base, with 14 bases spanning the gap. The CDR3 nucleotides read TGTGCCAGCAGCTGGCGCAGGGGAAATTCTGGGGCCAACGTCCTGACTTTC. Translated: CASSWRRGNSGANVLTF.

V and J are TRBV6-2 or TRBV6-3 and TRBJ2-2; the D gene is possibly TRBD2 (6 bases). V was cut by 7 bases and J by 4 bases, with 16 bases left in between. Germline loops: CDR1 MNHEY, CDR2 SVGEGT. This CDR3 is 15 amino acids long. This chain's CDR3 is CASTSRGFGTGELFF. The CDR3 region has the DNA TGTGCCAGCACCTCACGGGGGTTTGGCACCGGGGAGCTGTTTTTT.

The rearrangement joins TRBV7-2 to TRBJ1-4, with TRBD1 as a possible D gene (6 bases). The V end lost 4 bases, the J end lost 7 bases, and 19 bases lay between the germline ends. CDR3 length: 16 residues. Germline values: CDR1 SGHTA, CDR2 FQGNSA. CDR3 amino acids: CASSSSTGGGGEKLFF. DNA of the CDR3: TGTGCCAGCAGCTCCAGCACGGGAGGGGGGGGTGAAAAACTGTTTTTT.

The chain joins TRBV7-2 to TRBJ2-1, with a weak D call TRBD1 (5 bases). The CDR3 loop spans 16 amino acids. The germline CDR1 and CDR2 sequences are SGHTA and FQGNSA. V was clipped by 2 bases and J by 0 bases, with 11 bases between them. CDR3 sequence: CASSLQGLGSYNEQFF. The CDR3 DNA follows: TGTGCCAGCAGCTTACAGGGATTGGGCTCCTACAATGAGCAGTTCTTC. The full variable domain, its missing parts supplied by reference TRBV7-2 and TRBJ2-1, is GAGVSQSPSNKVTEKGKDVELRCDPISGHTALYWYRQSLGQGLEFLIYFQGNSAPDKSGLPSDRFSAERTGGSVSTLTIQRTQQEDSAVYLCASSLQGLGSYNEQFFGPGTRLTVL.

This chain connects TRBV28 to TRBJ1-4, with unresolved D. The CDR3 loop spans 16 amino acids. Per the germline V gene, CDR1 is MDHEN and CDR2 is SYDVKM. Trimming cost V 8 bases and J 0 bases, with 16 bases left between them. The CDR3 here is CASRLHGTTTNEKLFF. CDR3 coding DNA: TGTGCCAGCCGCCTTCACGGCACCACAACTAATGAAAAACTGTTTTTT. Full variable domain (remainder filled in from reference TRBV28 and TRBJ1-4): DVKVTQSSRYLVKRTGEKVFLECVQDMDHENMFWYRQDPGLGLRLIYFSYDVKMKEKGDIPEGYSVSREKKERFSLILESASTNQTSMYLCASRLHGTTTNEKLFFGSGTQLSVL.

A few counts support this clonotype. This chain joins TRBV4-1 and TRBJ1-1; D call uncertain. V was shortened by 1 base and J by 3 bases, with 12 bases between the two germline ends. The CDR3 totals 15 residues. Germline lookup yields CDR1 MGHRA and CDR2 YSYEKL. CDR3 DNA: TGCGCCAGCAGCCAAGCGCCCGCCTTATACACTGAAGCTTTCTTT. This encodes CASSQAPALYTEAFF.

The table lists this clonotype with a few counts. The chain recombines TRBV7-6 with TRBJ1-1; possible D gene TRBD1, 5 bases. The CDR3 consists of 17 residues. Germline V CDR1 and CDR2: SGHVS, FNYEAQ. V lost 5 bases and J 6 bases, leaving 25 bases between the germline ends. The chain's CDR3 is CASSLSGGFDGRSEAFF. CDR3 in DNA: TGTGCCAGCAGCCTCTCGGGGGGATTTGACGGTCGGTCTGAAGCTTTCTTT.

This clonotype was counted ten times or more. The chain recombines TRBV20-1 with TRBJ2-5; 11 nucleotides agree with TRBD2. V lost 3 bases and J lost 3; bases outside the gene matches: 0. Germline loops: CDR1 DFQATT, CDR2 SNEGSKA (reference sequence). The CDR3 extends over 13 amino acids. The CDR3 DNA reads as TGCAGTGCTAGGGGACTAGCGGAAGAGACCCAGTACTTC. Translating it yields CSARGLAEETQYF.

This clonotype was seen a handful of times. V usage is TRBV6-6 and J usage is TRBJ2-7, with D unresolved. The CDR3 is 11 residues long. The ends were cut back, 2 bases at V and 6 bases at J, with 5 bases in the middle. CDR1 is MNHNY, CDR2 SVGAGI, per germline (reference sequence). DNA of the CDR3: TGTGCCAGCAGTTACAAAGGCGAGCAGTACTTC. The encoded protein is CASSYKGEQYF.

CDR3 sequence reads: CASIPTGGGARYTF. As DNA, the CDR3 is TGTGCCAGCATTCCAACAGGGGGCGGGGCACGCTACACCTTC. The rearrangement links TRBV6-1 to TRBJ1-2; TRBD1 matches at 9 bases. This CDR3 comprises 14 residues. The V segment lost 7 bases and the J segment 9 bases; nucleotides outside the gene matches: 12. Looked up from germline, CDR1 is MNHNS and CDR2 is SASEGT.

This clonotype was recorded many times. V usage is TRBV5-1 and J usage is TRBJ2-1; D is unresolved. The CDR3 is made up of 13 amino acids. Looked up from germline, CDR1 is SGHRS and CDR2 is YFSETQ. Trimming left V 0 bases short and J 5 bases short, with 6 bases between. CDR3 loop: CASSLDSNNEQFF. CDR3 DNA sequence: TGCGCCAGCAGCTTGGACAGCAACAATGAGCAGTTCTTC.

In this sample, this clonotype turned up many times. The gene calls are TRBV3-1 and TRBJ2-1, with D possibly TRBD1 on 6 matching bases. The germline V gene encodes CDR1 LGHDT and CDR2 YNNKEL (reference sequence). The CDR3 is 14 residues long. Trimming pared 2 bases from V and 8 bases from J, leaving 13 bases between. The CDR3 region has the DNA TGTGCCAGCAGCCAACAGACAGGATCCCATGAGCAGTTCTTC. This codes for CASSQQTGSHEQFF.

This clonotype was counted only a few times. The chain joins TRBV5-4 to TRBJ1-1; the match to TRBD1 covers 7 bases. J lost 0 bases, V lost 3 bases, and 8 bases had no gene match. The CDR3 has 16 amino acids. Germline values: CDR1 SGHNT, CDR2 YYREEE (reference sequence). CDR3 in amino acids: CASSSRKGAVNTEAFF. The CDR3 region has the DNA TGTGCCAGCAGCTCCCGCAAGGGGGCCGTGAACACTGAAGCTTTCTTT.

The chain uses TRBV10-2 and TRBJ2-1; D is unresolved. V was cut by 2 bases and J by 2 bases, with 10 bases left in between. The CDR3 has 15 amino acids. The germline gives CDR1 WSHSY, CDR2 SAAADI. CDR3 nucleotides: TGCGCCAGCAGTGAGGACCTTAGCCCCTACAATGAGCAGTTCTTC. Its translation: CASSEDLSPYNEQFF.

There are a few counts of this clonotype. The V and J genes are TRBV5-4 and TRBJ2-2; TRBD2 matches at 11 bases. This CDR3 spans 15 amino acids. The J segment lost 7 bases and the V segment lost 4 bases, leaving 6 bases of the junction unmatched. Germline V gene sequence: CDR1 SGHNT, CDR2 YYREEE (reference sequence). The CDR3 loop reads CASSPGLAEGGELFF. The CDR3, as DNA: TGTGCCAGCAGCCCGGGACTAGCGGAGGGCGGGGAGCTGTTTTTT.

This CDR3 reads CASSFGTDYGYTF. The CDR3 DNA reads TGTGCCAGCAGCTTCGGGACAGACTATGGCTACACCTTC. The rearrangement joins TRBV7-2 to TRBJ1-2; 7 nucleotides line up with TRBD1. V lost 3 bases and J lost 3; bases outside the gene matches: 1. The CDR3 has 13 residues. CDR1 SGHTA and CDR2 FQGNSA come from the germline V gene.

The chain recombines TRBV9 with TRBJ2-2, with 10 bases that match TRBD1. The junction had 7 bases not matched to a gene; V was cut back by 3 bases and J by 8 bases. CDR3 length: 15 residues. Germline CDR1 and CDR2: SGDLS and YYNGEE. CDR3 sequence: CASSEGDRGTGELFF. CDR3 coding DNA: TGTGCCAGCAGCGAGGGGGACAGGGGTACGGGGGAGCTGTTTTTT.

This clonotype was detected many times. The chain carries TRBV4-1 and TRBJ1-4; tentative D call: TRBD1 (6 bases). V lost 3 bases to trimming and J lost 17 bases, with 19 bases between them. CDR1 and CDR2 from the germline V gene are MGHRA and YSYEKL. This CDR3 spans 13 amino acids. CDR3 region: CASSQSLGHRGFF. Here the CDR3 DNA reads TGCGCCAGCAGCCAGAGTCTGGGACACCGGGGATTTTTT.

This clonotype was counted a few times. The chain recombines TRBV20-1 with TRBJ2-2; D is unclear. The CDR3 is made up of 13 amino acids. The germline V gene encodes CDR1 DFQATT and CDR2 SNEGSKA (reference sequence). Trimming removed 3 bases from V and 3 bases from J, with 8 bases in between. The CDR3 DNA is TGCAGTGCTAGCCGGCAGGACACCGGGGAGCTGTTTTTT. It yields the protein CSASRQDTGELFF.